This T cell receptor (beta chain) emerged from a study of T cells after yellow fever vaccination. Study context: Fractions with few cells were prepared using SMART-Seq v4 Ultra Low Input.

TCRdb fed the 5' RACE reads into MiXCR, producing one record per CDR3 protein. The sample holds some 390,000 distinct CDR3 sequences, around 19% seen once. J lost 9 bases, V lost 5 bases, and 9 bases had no gene match. In germline, CDR1 is MGHRA, CDR2 YSYEKL. This CDR3 comprises 13 residues. Of note for this clonotype: The antigen is undetermined.

Study-level findings and limits: Of the clonotypes, a small share occurred in both CD4 and CD8 compartments. Most primary-vaccination clones recurred post-booster (around 95% CD4, 88% CD8).

This sequence was found in a man aged 18 to 30 who received the YFV17D yellow fever vaccine. The genes are TRBV4-1 and TRBJ2-7; TRBD1 agrees at 8 bases. The source material was PBMCs, sampled before the yellow fever booster vaccination. The CDR3 DNA follows: TGCGCCAGCAGCGTACGACAGGGGTCGCCGCAGTACGTC. Amino acids: CASSVRQGSPQYV.